This TCR beta chain appears in the sequencing data of a study of CD8+CD57+ T cells in acquired aplastic anemia. On the study more broadly: The mean DNA yield obtained from sorted CD4+ and CD8+ cells came to 3.2 ug. The study's findings and limits: Common to patients and controls were 25 to 30 CD8+ CDR3 sequences. Researchers reported that CD8+ Simpson's diversity was not significantly different in patients versus controls.

Both TCR beta VDJ combination and CDR3 sequence profiling were carried out. Genomic DNA was the template for this profiling. TCRdb used MiXCR to reprocess the reads, holding one entry per CDR3 protein. This sample yields hundreds of thousands of distinct CDR3 sequences, of which around 68% are seen a single time; approximately 3.8% belongs to the top ten. In regard to this clonotype: Its specificity is unknown.

The V gene lost 2 bases and the J gene lost 7 bases, with 18 bases spanning the gap. The germline CDR1 and CDR2 sequences are SGHTS and YDEGEE. The CDR3 is made up of 15 amino acids. This rearrangement joins TRBV5-8 to TRBJ1-1; maybe TRBD1 (6 bases). This clonotype originated in a human donor in good health, serving as a control. Sequenced material: sorted CD4+, CD8+, or CD8+CD57+ T cells (not recorded which) from PBMCs. For the CDR3, the DNA is TGTGCCAGCAGCTTATTCCGGGGGGGCGCGAGTGAAGCTTTCTTT. This translates into CASSLFRGGASEAFF.